This T cell receptor beta chain stems from a study of blood T cell repertoires in COVID-19. The table came from immunoSEQ multiplex PCR; TCRdb's copy has only in-frame clones and leaves some out. Of 350,000 to 400,000 clones listed, over 75% are singletons. There are 20 residues in the CDR3. This TCR was sampled from a woman younger than 45 with acute COVID-19. The chain recombines TRBV21-1 with TRBJ1-1; TRBD1 is the table's D call, not checked against the DNA. TRBV21-1 is a pseudogene segment. Sequenced sample: PBMCs or T cells enriched from blood (not recorded which). The CDR3 DNA follows: TGTGCCAGCAGCAAAGCGCTACTGACCGGGACAGGGGGCAGGAACACTGAAGCTTTCTTT. Protein sequence: CASSKALLTGTGGRNTEAFF.